This TCR beta chain came from a study of sequential checkpoint blockade in melanoma. Study-level background: Both treatment sequences were followed by maintenance nivolumab. TCRβ was sequenced from DNA of about 94 pretreatment tumors.

Looked up from germline, CDR1 is MNHGY and CDR2 is SAAAGT. V was trimmed by 0 bases and J by 4 bases, leaving 13 bases between them. CDR3 length: 15 amino acids. Repertoires were generated with immunoSEQ multiplex PCR, while TCRdb's copy carries only in-frame clones and drops some. The table records 5,000 to 6,500 clones, 15% to 20% of them present only once. The treatment denotes: randomized to nivolumab then ipilimumab (arm A) or the reverse (arm B). This clone rates as medium-sized. This receptor was identified in a human donor with melanoma. The sample in question was tumor tissue (inferred from file names), obtained from a patient given nivolumab and ipilimumab in sequence. The chain employs TRBV6-8 and TRBJ2-7; unclear D gene. The CDR3 is CASSYSTGSRYEQYF. DNA for the CDR3: TGTGCCAGCAGTTACTCGACGGGCAGCAGGTACGAGCAGTACTTC.